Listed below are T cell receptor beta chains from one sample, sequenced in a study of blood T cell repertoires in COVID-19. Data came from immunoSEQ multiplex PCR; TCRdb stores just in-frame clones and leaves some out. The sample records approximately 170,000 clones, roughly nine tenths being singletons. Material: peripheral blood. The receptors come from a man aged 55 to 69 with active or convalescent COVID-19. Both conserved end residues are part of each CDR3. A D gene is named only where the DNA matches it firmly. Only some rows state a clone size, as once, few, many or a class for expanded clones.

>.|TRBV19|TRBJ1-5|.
CASSIVANNQPQHF
TGTGCCAGTAGTATAGTGGCCAACAATCAGCCCCAGCATTTT
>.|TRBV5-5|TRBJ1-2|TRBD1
CASSLGPGGERGYTF
TGTGCCAGCAGCTTGGGGCCAGGGGGCGAGAGAGGCTACACCTTC
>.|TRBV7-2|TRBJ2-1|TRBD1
CASSLGQGGSLQFF
TGTGCCAGCAGCTTGGGACAGGGCGGGAGCCTACAGTTCTTC
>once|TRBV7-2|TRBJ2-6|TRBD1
CASSSAATGFGANVLTF
TGTGCCAGCAGCTCCGCCGCGACAGGGTTCGGGGCCAACGTCCTGACTTTC
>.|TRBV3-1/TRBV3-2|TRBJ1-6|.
CASSPTQVIYNSPLHF
TGTGCCAGCAGCCCAACACAAGTAATCTATAATTCACCCCTCCACTTT
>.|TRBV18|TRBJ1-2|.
CASSPQPGLANYGYTF
TGTGCCAGCTCACCACAGCCGGGTCTAGCAAACTATGGCTACACCTTC
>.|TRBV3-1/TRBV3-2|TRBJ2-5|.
CASSQDIRAGQETQYF
TGTGCCAGCAGCCAAGATATTAGGGCAGGGCAAGAGACCCAGTACTTC
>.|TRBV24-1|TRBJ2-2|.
CATSAGKGAGELFF
TGTGCCACCAGTGCAGGAAAGGGAGCCGGGGAGCTGTTTTTT
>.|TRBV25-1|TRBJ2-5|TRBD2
CASSDVAGQETQYF
TGTGCCAGCAGTGATGTAGCGGGCCAAGAGACCCAGTACTTC
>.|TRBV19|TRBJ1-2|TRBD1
CASSMGGQGNGYTF
TGTGCCAGTAGTATGGGAGGACAGGGAAATGGCTACACCTTC
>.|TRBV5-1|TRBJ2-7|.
CASSLGHLYEQYF
TGCGCCAGCAGCTTGGGACACCTATACGAGCAGTACTTC
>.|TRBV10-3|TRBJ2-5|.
CAIKEGAVGETQYF
TGTGCCATCAAGGAGGGGGCGGTCGGAGAGACCCAGTACTTC
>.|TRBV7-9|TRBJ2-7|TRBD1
CASSLAGTGGLSYEQYF
TGTGCCAGCAGCTTAGCAGGGACAGGGGGCCTCTCCTACGAGCAGTACTTC
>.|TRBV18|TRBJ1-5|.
CASSLGVLGSLGGQPQHF
TGTGCCAGCTCTCTCGGTGTCTTAGGGAGTCTAGGAGGACAGCCCCAGCATTTT
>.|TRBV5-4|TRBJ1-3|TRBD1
CASGTGGNSGNTIYF
TGTGCCAGTGGGACAGGGGGTAATTCTGGAAACACCATATATTTT
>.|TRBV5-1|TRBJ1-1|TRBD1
CASSFLPGVDRDEAFF
TGCGCCAGCAGCTTCCTTCCTGGGGTGGACAGGGACGAAGCTTTCTTT
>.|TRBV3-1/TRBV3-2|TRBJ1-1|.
CASSQVEQHPAGAFF
TGTGCCAGCAGCCAAGTCGAGCAACACCCAGCAGGAGCTTTCTTT
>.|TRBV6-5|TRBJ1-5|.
CASSYRTTDSNQPQHF
TGTGCCAGCAGTTACCGAACGACTGATTCCAATCAGCCCCAGCATTTT
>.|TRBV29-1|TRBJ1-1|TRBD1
CSVEDVTTGQEAFF
TGCAGCGTTGAAGATGTTACCACGGGACAGGAGGCTTTCTTT
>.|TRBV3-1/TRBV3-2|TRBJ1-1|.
CASSQRGSAEAFF
TGTGCCAGCAGCCAACGAGGGAGCGCTGAAGCTTTCTTT
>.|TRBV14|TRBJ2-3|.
CASSQERARTDTQYF
TGTGCCAGCAGCCAGGAGAGGGCGAGGACAGATACGCAGTATTTT
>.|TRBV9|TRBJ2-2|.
CASSVDGRNTGELFF
TGTGCCAGCAGCGTAGATGGTAGGAACACCGGGGAGCTGTTTTTT
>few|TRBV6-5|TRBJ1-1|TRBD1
CASSRDRGGSEAFF
TGTGCCAGCAGTCGGGACAGGGGTGGCAGTGAAGCTTTCTTT
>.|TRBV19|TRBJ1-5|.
CASSPTGDQPQHF
TGTGCCAGTAGTCCAACGGGGGATCAGCCCCAGCATTTT
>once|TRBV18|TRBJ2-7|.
CASSPRDIGEQYF
TGTGCCAGCTCACCCCGGGACATCGGGGAGCAGTACTTC
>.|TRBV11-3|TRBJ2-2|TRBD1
CASSFTGGIAGELFF
TGTGCCAGCAGCTTTACAGGGGGAATCGCCGGGGAGCTGTTTTTT
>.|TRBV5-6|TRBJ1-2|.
CASSLRSGISF
TGTGCCAGCAGCTTGCGGTCCGGGATATCCTTC
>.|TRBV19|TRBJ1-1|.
CASSSPATALNTEAFF
TGTGCCAGTAGCTCCCCCGCGACAGCCTTGAACACTGAAGCTTTCTTT
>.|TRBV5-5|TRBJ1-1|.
CASTRGALNTEAFF
TGTGCCAGCACCCGAGGCGCCTTGAACACTGAAGCTTTCTTT
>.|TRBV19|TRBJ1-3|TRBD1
CASTSLVTGAGYTIYF
TGTGCCAGTACCTCCTTGGTAACAGGGGCGGGGTACACCATATATTTT
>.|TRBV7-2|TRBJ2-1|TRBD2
CASALAGGSNEQFF
TGTGCCAGTGCCCTAGCGGGAGGTTCGAATGAGCAGTTCTTC
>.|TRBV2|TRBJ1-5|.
CASSELRSNQPQHF
TGTGCCAGCAGTGAATTGCGAAGCAATCAGCCCCAGCATTTT
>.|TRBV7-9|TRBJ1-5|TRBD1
CASSRGGTGSNQPQHF
TGTGCCAGCAGCCGAGGCGGGACAGGAAGCAATCAGCCCCAGCATTTT
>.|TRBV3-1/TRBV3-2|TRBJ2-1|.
CASSLQGSYNEQFF
TGTGCCAGCAGTCTACAGGGTTCCTACAATGAGCAGTTCTTC
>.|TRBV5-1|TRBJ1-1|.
CASSLVQGMNTEAFF
TGCGCCAGCAGCTTGGTCCAGGGGATGAACACTGAAGCTTTCTTT
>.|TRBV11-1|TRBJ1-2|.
CASSVQSNYGYTF
TGTGCCAGCAGCGTACAGAGTAACTATGGCTACACCTTC
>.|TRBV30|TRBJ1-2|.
CAWSPPNYGYTF
TGTGCCTGGAGTCCTCCTAACTATGGCTACACCTTC
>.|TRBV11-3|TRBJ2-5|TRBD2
CASSLRSSGSLQETQYF
TGTGCCAGCAGCTTAAGGTCCAGCGGGAGCCTCCAAGAGACCCAGTACTTC
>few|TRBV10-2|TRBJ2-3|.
CASSYSKDTQYF
TGCGCCAGCAGTTACAGCAAAGATACGCAGTATTTT
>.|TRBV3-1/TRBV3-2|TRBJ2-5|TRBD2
CASSQITGGGKETQYF
TGTGCCAGCAGCCAAATTACGGGAGGGGGGAAAGAGACCCAGTACTTC
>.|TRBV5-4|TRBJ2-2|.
CASSDSPTGELFF
TGTGCCAGCAGCGACAGTCCCACCGGGGAGCTGTTTTTT
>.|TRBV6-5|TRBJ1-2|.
CASSKSGDPNYGYTF
TGTGCCAGCAGTAAATCAGGGGACCCTAACTATGGCTACACCTTC
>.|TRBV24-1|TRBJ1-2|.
CATSDPTRSFGYTF
TGTGCCACCAGTGATCCGACAAGATCATTTGGCTACACCTTC
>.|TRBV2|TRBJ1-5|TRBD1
CASRQQGQGNQPQHF
TGTGCCAGCAGACAACAGGGACAGGGAAATCAGCCCCAGCATTTT